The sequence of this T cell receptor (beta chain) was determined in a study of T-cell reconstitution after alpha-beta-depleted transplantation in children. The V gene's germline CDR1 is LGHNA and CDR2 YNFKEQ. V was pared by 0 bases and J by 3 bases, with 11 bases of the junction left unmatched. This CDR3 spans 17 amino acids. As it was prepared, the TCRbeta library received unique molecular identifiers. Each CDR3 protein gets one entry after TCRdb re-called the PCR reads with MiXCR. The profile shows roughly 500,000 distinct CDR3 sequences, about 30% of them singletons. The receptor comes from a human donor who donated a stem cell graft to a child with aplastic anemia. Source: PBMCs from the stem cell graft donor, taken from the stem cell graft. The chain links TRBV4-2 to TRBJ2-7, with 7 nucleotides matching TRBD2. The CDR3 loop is CASSQDPSPGLNYEQYF. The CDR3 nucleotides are TGTGCCAGCAGCCAAGACCCAAGTCCGGGACTAAACTACGAGCAGTACTTC.